This is a list of T cell receptor beta chains from one sample in a study of beta chain features in type 1 diabetes. Assay: immunoSEQ multiplex PCR; the TCRdb copy retains only in-frame clones and omits some. The sample has almost 350,000 clones, 8% seen once. The sample comprised central memory CD4+ T cells from blood. The receptor source for this set is a woman between 18 and 29 years old in good health. The CDR3 runs from the conserved cysteine through the conserved F or W. The order of the fields is D gene, V gene, clone size, J gene, CDR3 protein, CDR3 DNA. D genes are given only for firm matches. Size is omitted from some rows. Given values are once, few, many or a class for expanded clones.

TRBD2,TRBV7-6,.,TRBJ2-5,CASSFTAGTSRQETQYF,TGTGCCAGCAGCTTCACAGCCGGGACTAGCAGACAAGAGACCCAGTACTTC
TRBD1,TRBV28,.,TRBJ2-7,CASRSETGGSYEQYF,TGTGCCAGCAGGTCAGAGACAGGGGGCTCCTACGAGCAGTACTTC
.,TRBV7-9,few,TRBJ2-7,CASSQVHRVLQEQYF,TGTGCCAGCAGCCAAGTTCACAGGGTCCTTCAAGAGCAGTACTTC
.,TRBV28,.,TRBJ1-5,CASSLQGTRNQPQHF,TGTGCCAGCAGTTTACAGGGGACCAGGAATCAGCCCCAGCATTTT
.,TRBV2,few,TRBJ1-2,CASSGQLTKYGYTF,TGTGCCAGCAGTGGACAGCTAACTAAGTATGGCTACACCTTC
.,TRBV28,.,TRBJ1-3,CASSLSGAGSGNTIYF,TGTGCCAGCAGTTTATCAGGGGCAGGCTCTGGAAACACCATATATTTT
TRBD2,TRBV4-3,few,TRBJ2-5,CASSQDLAGVQVTQYF,TGCGCCAGCAGCCAAGACCTAGCGGGAGTTCAGGTGACCCAGTACTTC
TRBD1,TRBV19,few,TRBJ2-7,CASSRGTGSSYEQYF,TGTGCCAGTAGCAGGGGGACAGGGAGCTCCTACGAGCAGTACTTC
.,TRBV27,few,TRBJ2-1,CASRSRYNEQFF,TGTGCCAGCAGATCAAGGTACAATGAGCAGTTCTTC
.,TRBV15,.,TRBJ1-5,CATRDSGTRLNQPQHF,TGTGCCACCAGGGACTCTGGGACCCGCCTCAATCAGCCCCAGCATTTT
.,TRBV7-2,many,TRBJ1-5,CASSLANRGSQHF,TGTGCCAGCAGCTTAGCCAATCGGGGTTCCCAGCATTTT
TRBD2,TRBV10-3,.,TRBJ2-7,CAISEVQRGAYEQYF,TGTGCCATCAGTGAAGTTCAGCGGGGGGCCTACGAGCAGTACTTC
TRBD1,TRBV19,.,TRBJ1-2,CASSTGGAFSGYTF,TGTGCCAGTAGTACAGGGGGCGCTTTCTCTGGCTACACCTTC
TRBD1,TRBV11-1,few,TRBJ2-7,CASSLGPTFGTGSYEQYF,TGTGCCAGCAGCTTGGGTCCAACCTTCGGGACAGGGAGCTACGAGCAGTACTTC
.,TRBV29-1,.,TRBJ2-1,CSALKGTYNEQFF,TGCAGCGCCCTGAAGGGAACATACAATGAGCAGTTCTTC
.,TRBV6-6,.,TRBJ1-5,CASKEFGNQPQHF,TGTGCCAGCAAGGAGTTCGGTAATCAGCCCCAGCATTTT
.,TRBV4-3,.,TRBJ1-6,CASSQERQASSPLHF,TGCGCCAGCAGCCAAGAGCGGCAGGCTAGCTCACCCCTCCACTTT
.,TRBV7-6,few,TRBJ2-7,CASSVNRDPTYEQYF,TGTGCCAGCAGCGTAAACCGGGACCCAACCTACGAGCAGTACTTC
.,TRBV7-2,few,TRBJ2-1,CASSHFTGEQFF,TGTGCCAGCAGCCATTTTACGGGTGAGCAGTTCTTC
.,TRBV5-8,.,TRBJ1-2,CASRGSRGANYGYTF,TGTGCCAGCCGAGGGTCACGAGGCGCTAACTATGGCTACACCTTC
.,TRBV19,few,TRBJ2-5,CASSIGSQETQYF,TGTGCCAGTAGTATCGGGTCCCAAGAGACCCAGTACTTC
.,TRBV29-1,.,TRBJ2-1,CSVGPNEQFF,TGCAGCGTGGGCCCGAATGAGCAGTTCTTC
.,TRBV6-1,many,TRBJ2-5,CASSVDLKETQYF,TGTGCCAGCAGTGTTGACCTGAAAGAGACCCAGTACTTC
.,TRBV10-1,few,TRBJ2-3,CATSPSTDTQYF,TGCGCCACCAGCCCGAGCACAGATACGCAGTATTTT
.,TRBV7-9,few,TRBJ1-1,CASSLVYSAGYEAFF,TGTGCCAGCAGCTTAGTATATTCGGCGGGTTACGAAGCTTTCTTT
TRBD1,TRBV5-5,.,TRBJ2-7,CASSWDPQGTYEQYF,TGTGCCAGCAGCTGGGACCCACAGGGGACCTACGAGCAGTACTTC
TRBD1,TRBV27,.,TRBJ1-1,CASSFLSGTGRNTEAFF,TGTGCCAGCAGTTTTCTGTCCGGGACAGGGAGGAACACTGAAGCTTTCTTT
TRBD2,TRBV5-1,many,TRBJ2-1,CASSVGLAGGPRRNEQFF,TGCGCCAGCAGCGTGGGACTAGCGGGAGGGCCCCGCCGCAATGAGCAGTTCTTC
TRBD1,TRBV11-2,.,TRBJ2-2,CASSLDWDRKNTGELFF,TGTGCCAGCAGCTTAGATTGGGACAGGAAAAACACCGGGGAGCTGTTTTTT
.,TRBV4-3,.,TRBJ2-3,CASSRRGVDTQYF,TGCGCCAGCAGCCGTAGAGGAGTAGATACGCAGTATTTT
TRBD1,TRBV29-1,few,TRBJ2-5,CSVEMTGAWEETQYF,TGCAGCGTTGAAATGACAGGGGCCTGGGAAGAGACCCAGTACTTC
.,TRBV7-9,many,TRBJ1-1,CASRTWEGNTEAFF,TGTGCCAGCAGAACCTGGGAAGGGAACACTGAAGCTTTCTTT
.,TRBV2,.,TRBJ1-2,CASSTTGGYGYTF,TGTGCCAGCTCCACAACAGGAGGCTATGGCTACACCTTC
TRBD2,TRBV7-9,many,TRBJ2-3,CASSFKRGSTDTQYF,TGTGCCAGCAGCTTCAAGCGGGGGAGCACAGATACGCAGTATTTT
.,TRBV6-6,many,TRBJ2-7,CASTIRDKPYEQYF,TGTGCCAGCACCATACGGGACAAGCCTTACGAGCAGTACTTC
.,TRBV7-2,few,TRBJ2-7,CASSPTRGLTYEQYF,TGTGCCAGCAGTCCAACCCGGGGGCTAACCTACGAGCAGTACTTC
TRBD1,TRBV15,many,TRBJ1-2,CATSTQGAGIYGYTF,TGTGCCACCAGCACACAGGGGGCCGGAATTTATGGCTACACCTTC
.,TRBV7-6,few,TRBJ1-1,CASSLAESEAFF,TGTGCCAGCAGCTTAGCAGAGTCTGAAGCTTTCTTT
.,TRBV7-2,.,TRBJ1-2,CASSLAPGSSGYTF,TGTGCCAGCAGCTTAGCCCCAGGTTCTAGTGGCTACACCTTC
.,TRBV7-6,.,TRBJ2-7,CASSLSQLYEQYF,TGTGCCAGCAGCTTATCCCAGCTCTACGAGCAGTACTTC
TRBD2,TRBV4-1,few,TRBJ2-7,CASSQPGTRGEQYF,TGCGCCAGCAGCCAGCCCGGGACTAGGGGCGAGCAGTACTTC